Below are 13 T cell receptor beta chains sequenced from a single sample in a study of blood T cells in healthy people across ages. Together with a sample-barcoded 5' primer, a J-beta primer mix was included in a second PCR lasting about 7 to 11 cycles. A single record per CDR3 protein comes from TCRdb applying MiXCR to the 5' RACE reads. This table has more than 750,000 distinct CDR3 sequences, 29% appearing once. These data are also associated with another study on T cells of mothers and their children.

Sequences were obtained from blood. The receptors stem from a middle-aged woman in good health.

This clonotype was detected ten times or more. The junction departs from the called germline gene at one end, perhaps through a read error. The CDR3 loop reads CASSLNSGAQETQYF. CDR3 DNA: TGTGCTAGCAGCTTAAATTCCGGAGCCCAAGAGACCCAGTACTTC. V and J are TRBV7-7 and TRBJ2-5; D remains ambiguous. The CDR3 loop spans 15 amino acids. Per the germline V gene, CDR1 is SSHAT and CDR2 is FNYEAQ (reference sequence). The complete variable domain, with remaining parts taken from reference TRBV7-7 and TRBJ2-5, reads GAGVSQSPRYKVTKRGQDVTLRCDPISSHATLYWYQQALGQGPEFLTYFNYEAQPDKSGLPSDRFSAERPEGSISTLTIQRTEQRDSAMYRCASSLNSGAQETQYFGPGTRLLVL.

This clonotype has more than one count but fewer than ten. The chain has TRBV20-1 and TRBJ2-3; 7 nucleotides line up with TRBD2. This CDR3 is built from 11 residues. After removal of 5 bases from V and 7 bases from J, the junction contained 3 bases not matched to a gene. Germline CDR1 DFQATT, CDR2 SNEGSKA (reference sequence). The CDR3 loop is CSAAGDYTQYF. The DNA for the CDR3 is TGCAGTGCTGCGGGGGACTATACGCAGTATTTT.

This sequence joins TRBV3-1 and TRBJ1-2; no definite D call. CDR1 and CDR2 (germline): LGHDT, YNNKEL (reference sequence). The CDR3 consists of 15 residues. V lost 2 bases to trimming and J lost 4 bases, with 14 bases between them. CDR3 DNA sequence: TGTGCCAGCAGCCAAAGCATGGTATTTAGCTATGGCTACACCTTC. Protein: CASSQSMVFSYGYTF.

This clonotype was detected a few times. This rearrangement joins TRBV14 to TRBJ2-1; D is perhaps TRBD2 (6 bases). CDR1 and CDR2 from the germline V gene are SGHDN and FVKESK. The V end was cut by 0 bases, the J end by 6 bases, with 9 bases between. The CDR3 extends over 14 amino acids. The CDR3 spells CASSQDTAGNEQFF. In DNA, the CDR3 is TGTGCCAGCAGCCAAGATACAGCGGGCAATGAGCAGTTCTTC.

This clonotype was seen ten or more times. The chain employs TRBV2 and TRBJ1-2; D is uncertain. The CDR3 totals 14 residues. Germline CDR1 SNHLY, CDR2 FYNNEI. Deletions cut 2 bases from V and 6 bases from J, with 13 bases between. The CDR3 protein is CASSETGSRDGYTF. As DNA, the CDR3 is TGTGCCAGCAGTGAAACCGGGTCAAGGGATGGCTACACCTTC.

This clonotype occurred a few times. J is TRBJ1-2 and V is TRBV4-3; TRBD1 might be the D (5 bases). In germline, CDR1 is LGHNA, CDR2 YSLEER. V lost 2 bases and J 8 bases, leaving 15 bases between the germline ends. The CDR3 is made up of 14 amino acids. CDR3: CASSQSAQGSGYTF. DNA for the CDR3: TGCGCCAGCAGCCAAAGCGCGCAGGGAAGCGGCTACACCTTC.

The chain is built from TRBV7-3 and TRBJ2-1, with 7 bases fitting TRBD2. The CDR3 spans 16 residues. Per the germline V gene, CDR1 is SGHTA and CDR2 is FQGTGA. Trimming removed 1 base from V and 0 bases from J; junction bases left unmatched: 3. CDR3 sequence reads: CASSLMGGSSYNEQFF. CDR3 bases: TGTGCCAGCAGCTTAATGGGGGGGAGCTCCTACAATGAGCAGTTCTTC.

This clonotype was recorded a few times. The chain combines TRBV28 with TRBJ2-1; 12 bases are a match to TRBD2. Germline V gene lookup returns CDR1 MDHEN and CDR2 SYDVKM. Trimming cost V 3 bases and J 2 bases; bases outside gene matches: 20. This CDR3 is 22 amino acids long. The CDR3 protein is CASSFPRSWTSGALPTYNEQFF. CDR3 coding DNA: TGTGCCAGCAGTTTCCCTCGTTCATGGACTAGCGGGGCTCTACCTACCTACAATGAGCAGTTCTTC.

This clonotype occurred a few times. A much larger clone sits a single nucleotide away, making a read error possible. The CDR3 DNA is TGTGCCAGCAGTCAGGACAGGGGGCTGGCGGGGACCCAGTTCTTC. It is translated as CASSQDRGLAGTQFF. This rearrangement joins TRBV28 to TRBJ2-1; 11 positions match TRBD1. The CDR3 sequence is 15 residues long. Trimming at V came to 5 bases and at J to 13 bases, leaving 13 bases not matched to a gene. CDR1 and CDR2 (germline): MDHEN, SYDVKM.

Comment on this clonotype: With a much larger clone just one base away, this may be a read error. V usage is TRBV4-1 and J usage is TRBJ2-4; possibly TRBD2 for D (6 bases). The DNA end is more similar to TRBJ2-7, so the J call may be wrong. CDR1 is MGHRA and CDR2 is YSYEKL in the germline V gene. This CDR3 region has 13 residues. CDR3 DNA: TGCGCCAGCAGTTCGGGAGTCCGTTACGAGCAGTACTTC. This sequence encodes CASSSGVRYEQYF.

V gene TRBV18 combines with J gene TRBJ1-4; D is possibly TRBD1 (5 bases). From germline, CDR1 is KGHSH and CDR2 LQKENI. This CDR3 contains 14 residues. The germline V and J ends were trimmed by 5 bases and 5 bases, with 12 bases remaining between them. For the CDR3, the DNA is TGTGCCAGCTCAGGGGGACGGCAGAATGAAAAACTGTTTTTT. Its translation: CASSGGRQNEKLFF.

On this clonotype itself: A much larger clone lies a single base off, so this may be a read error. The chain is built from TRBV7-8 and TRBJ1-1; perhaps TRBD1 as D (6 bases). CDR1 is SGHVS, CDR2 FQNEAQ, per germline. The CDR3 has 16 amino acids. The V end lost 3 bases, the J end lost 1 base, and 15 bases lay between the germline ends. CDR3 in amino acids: CASSFSTGRANTEAFF. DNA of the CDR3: TGTGCCAGCAGCTTTTCGACAGGCCGAGCGAACACTGAAGCTTTCTTT.

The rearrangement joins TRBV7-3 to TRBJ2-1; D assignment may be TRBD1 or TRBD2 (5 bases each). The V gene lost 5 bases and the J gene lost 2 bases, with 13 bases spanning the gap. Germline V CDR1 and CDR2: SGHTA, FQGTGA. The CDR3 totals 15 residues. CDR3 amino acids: CASSPHGGTYNEQFF. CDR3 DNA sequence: TGTGCCAGCAGCCCCCATGGGGGTACCTACAATGAGCAGTTCTTC.